This TCR beta chain originates from a study of blood T cells in healthy people across ages. For the study at large: Through template switching, about one barcoded beta molecule was captured per two T cells, as measured in model experiments. Points from the study as a whole: Expanded clonotype changes were possibly confounded by unknown donor CMV status.

The junction had 25 bases not matched to a gene; V was cut back by 1 base and J by 11 bases. Germline CDR1 and CDR2: SQVTM and ANQGSEA. CDR3 length equals 20 residues. As for this clonotype: What it binds is not known.

Combining a sample-barcoded 5' primer with a J-beta primer mix, a second PCR ran for roughly 6 to 12 cycles. TCRdb passed the 5' RACE reads through MiXCR, listing each CDR3 protein once. The sample gives some 1.5 million distinct CDR3 sequences, under 55% of which show up once; around 4% is in the top ten. V and J are TRBV29-1 and TRBJ2-5, with 13 bases that match TRBD2. The TCR was taken from a woman aged 18 to 35 in good health. Sequenced input: blood. This CDR3 reads CSVEGPPELAGGPLHNEQYF. CDR3 nucleotide sequence: TGCAGCGTTGAAGGGCCACCAGAACTAGCGGGAGGGCCCCTCCACAATGAGCAGTACTTC. Full variable domain (rest looked up from reference TRBV29-1 and TRBJ2-5): SAVISQKPSRDICQRGTSLTIQCQVDSQVTMMFWYRQQPGQSLTLIATANQGSEATYESGFVIDKFPISRPNLTFSTLTVSNMSPEDSSIYLCSVEGPPELAGGPLHNEQYFGPGTRLLVL.